This T cell receptor (beta chain) was profiled in a study of blood T cells in healthy people across ages. Study-level information: Per two T cells, about one barcoded beta molecule was captured through template switching. Regarding the study as a whole: Among long-lived donors, naive CD4+ cells were more numerous and diversity higher than in aged donors. A roughly linear fall in TCR beta diversity per million T cells was seen with increasing age.

In this sample, this clonotype turned up a few times. Its antigen remains unknown. The second PCR ran 7 to 11 cycles with a sample-barcoded 5' primer and J-beta primers. TCRdb redid the calling of the 5' RACE reads with MiXCR, one entry per CDR3 protein. The sample consists of some 900,000 distinct CDR3 sequences, 40% to 60% of them appearing once. V was trimmed by 1 base and J by 10 bases, leaving 12 bases between them. There are 12 residues in the CDR3. Germline loops: CDR1 GTSNPN, CDR2 SVGIG (reference sequence). The receptor was derived from a man aged 25 to 40 in good health. The sequenced material came from blood. The gene calls are TRBV30 and TRBJ2-3, with a tentative D call TRBD2 (7 bases). The CDR3 sequence: CAWSAPGGPQYF. Here the CDR3 DNA reads TGTGCCTGGAGTGCGCCCGGGGGGCCGCAGTATTTT. The full variable domain, completed using reference TRBV30 and TRBJ2-3, is SQTIHQWPATLVQPVGSPLSLECTVEGTSNPNLYWYRQAAGRGLQLLFYSVGIGQISSEVPQNLSASRPQDRQFILSSKKLLLSDSGFYLCAWSAPGGPQYFGPGTRLTVL.